Listed below are T cell receptor beta chains from one sample, sequenced in a study of blood T cell repertoires in COVID-19. Libraries were prepared by immunoSEQ multiplex PCR; TCRdb keeps only in-frame clonotypes and omits some of them. Among under 200,000 clones, over 80% were seen once, and the ten largest hold approximately 8%. Sequences were obtained from peripheral blood. The receptors come from a woman in her sixties or seventies with COVID-19, enrolled during active disease. Both conserved end residues are part of each CDR3. A D gene is named only where the DNA matches it firmly. Clone size, where shown, is once, few, many, or a class for clones that have expanded.

clone size,V gene,D gene,J gene,CDR3 protein,CDR3 DNA
NA,TRBV28,TRBD1,TRBJ2-7,CATLRDRGPSEQYF,TGTGCCACCCTACGGGACAGGGGACCGTCCGAGCAGTACTTC
NA,TRBV10-2,TRBD1,TRBJ1-6,CASRQGADSPLHF,TGCGCCAGCAGACAGGGGGCTGATTCACCCCTCCACTTT
once,TRBV5-1,TRBD1,TRBJ1-2,CASSSTLGTGYGYTF,TGCGCCAGCAGCTCTACTCTAGGGACAGGATATGGCTACACCTTC
NA,TRBV7-2,TRBD1,TRBJ1-5,CASSRGQGPGQPQHF,TGTGCCAGCAGCAGGGGACAGGGGCCCGGGCAGCCCCAGCATTTT
NA,TRBV5-6,NA,TRBJ1-5,CASSPRLNQPQHF,TGTGCCAGCAGCCCAAGACTAAATCAGCCCCAGCATTTT
NA,TRBV4-1,NA,TRBJ1-6,CASSQSGGGNSPLHF,TGCGCCAGCAGCCAGAGTGGCGGGGGGAACTCACCCCTCCACTTT
NA,TRBV28,TRBD1,TRBJ1-6,CATSGQSNNSPLHF,TGTGCCACCTCGGGACAGTCGAATAATTCACCCCTCCACTTT
NA,TRBV7-2,TRBD2,TRBJ2-7,CASSLGLAGAYEQYF,TGTGCCAGCAGCTTAGGACTAGCGGGAGCCTACGAGCAGTACTTC
NA,TRBV7-2,NA,TRBJ1-1,CASSLDVSVMNTEAFF,TGTGCCAGCAGCTTAGACGTGAGCGTCATGAACACTGAAGCTTTCTTT
NA,TRBV5-4,TRBD2,TRBJ2-1,CASNSGRSNEQFF,TGTGCCAGCAATAGCGGGAGAAGCAATGAGCAGTTCTTC
NA,TRBV28,NA,TRBJ2-2,CASSQQAGELFF,TGTGCCAGCAGCCAGCAGGCCGGGGAGCTGTTTTTT
NA,TRBV5-5,TRBD1,TRBJ1-1,CASSGQGATASEAFF,TGTGCCAGCAGTGGACAGGGGGCCACAGCATCTGAAGCTTTCTTT
NA,TRBV7-3,TRBD1,TRBJ1-1,CASSLGTENTEAFF,TGTGCCAGCAGCCTCGGGACAGAGAACACTGAAGCTTTCTTT
NA,TRBV12-3/TRBV12-4,NA,TRBJ1-2,CASRGADYGYTF,TGTGCCAGCCGTGGGGCTGACTATGGCTACACCTTC
NA,TRBV28,NA,TRBJ1-5,CASRVGGGNQPQHF,TGTGCCAGCAGAGTAGGTGGAGGCAATCAGCCCCAGCATTTT
many,TRBV24-1,NA,TRBJ2-2,CATSDKDSFEGSNTGELFF,TGTGCCACCAGTGACAAGGACAGTTTCGAGGGGTCGAACACCGGGGAGCTGTTTTTT
NA,TRBV7-9,NA,TRBJ2-5,CASSLPTGGQETQYF,TGTGCCAGCAGCCTACCAACCGGGGGACAAGAGACCCAGTACTTC
NA,TRBV12-3/TRBV12-4,TRBD1,TRBJ1-2,CASSLTGGNGYTF,TGTGCCAGCAGCTTGACAGGGGGGAATGGCTACACCTTC
NA,TRBV5-1,TRBD2,TRBJ2-3,CASTLAGAHTDTQYF,TGCGCCAGCACACTAGCGGGGGCCCACACAGATACGCAGTATTTT
few,TRBV27,NA,TRBJ2-2,CASTYDSTTGELFF,TGTGCCAGCACCTACGACAGTACCACCGGGGAGCTGTTTTTT
few,TRBV28,TRBD2,TRBJ2-4,CASKRTSGRGKNIQYF,TGTGCCAGCAAGAGGACTAGCGGGAGGGGCAAAAACATTCAGTACTTC
NA,TRBV28,NA,TRBJ1-5,CASSSTNGGQPQHF,TGTGCCAGCAGTTCCACTAACGGCGGCCAGCCCCAGCATTTT
once,TRBV5-4,NA,TRBJ1-4,CASSLGGATNEKLFF,TGTGCCAGCAGCTTGGGGGGGGCAACTAATGAAAAACTGTTTTTT
NA,TRBV6-1,TRBD1,TRBJ2-7,CASSELPLGTGGLVQYF,TGTGCCAGCAGTGAATTGCCCCTCGGGACAGGGGGCTTAGTGCAGTACTTC
NA,TRBV18,NA,TRBJ2-3,CASTALPDRDSDTQYF,TGTGCCAGCACGGCCCTCCCAGACAGGGACTCAGATACGCAGTATTTT
NA,TRBV5-1,TRBD2,TRBJ2-3,CASSDGSGRADTQYF,TGCGCCAGCAGCGATGGAAGCGGGAGAGCGGATACGCAGTATTTT
few,TRBV5-1,TRBD1,TRBJ1-1,CASSSTGQNTEAFF,TGCGCCAGCAGCTCGACAGGGCAGAACACTGAAGCTTTCTTT
NA,TRBV19,TRBD1,TRBJ2-6,CASSIKKTGVSSGANVLTF,TGTGCCAGTAGTATTAAGAAGACAGGGGTGTCCTCTGGGGCCAACGTCCTGACTTTC
NA,TRBV7-2,TRBD1,TRBJ1-5,CASSSLTGYSNQPQHF,TGTGCCAGCAGCTCCTTGACAGGGTATAGCAATCAGCCCCAGCATTTT
NA,TRBV6-2/TRBV6-3,TRBD1,TRBJ1-1,CASSYVAGQGYERTEAFF,TGTGCCAGCAGTTACGTAGCGGGACAGGGATACGAGAGGACTGAAGCTTTCTTT
NA,TRBV5-4,NA,TRBJ1-2,CASSPRGWQAERGGYTF,TGTGCCAGCAGCCCTAGGGGGTGGCAGGCGGAAAGAGGTGGCTACACCTTC
NA,TRBV2,NA,TRBJ2-3,CASSGGDGTDTQYF,TGTGCCAGCAGTGGCGGGGACGGCACAGATACGCAGTATTTT
NA,TRBV19,NA,TRBJ1-1,CASSLSPTVRNTEAFF,TGTGCCAGTAGTCTCTCCCCAACGGTGAGGAACACTGAAGCTTTCTTT
NA,TRBV5-5,NA,TRBJ1-6,CASSLFRGGSNSPLHF,TGTGCCAGCAGCTTGTTTCGGGGGGGGAGTAATTCACCCCTCCACTTT
NA,TRBV6-4,TRBD2,TRBJ2-3,CASSDSRAGSDTQYF,TGTGCCAGCAGTGACTCGAGAGCGGGATCAGATACGCAGTATTTT
NA,TRBV5-5,TRBD1,TRBJ1-5,CASSLAQGAYQPQHF,TGTGCCAGCAGCTTAGCTCAGGGGGCGTATCAGCCCCAGCATTTT
NA,TRBV2,TRBD2,TRBJ2-5,CASSEGLGGGETQYF,TGTGCCAGCAGTGAGGGGTTAGGCGGGGGAGAGACCCAGTACTTC
NA,TRBV6-5,TRBD1,TRBJ1-3,CASRPQGAGGNTIYF,TGTGCCAGCAGGCCACAGGGGGCAGGTGGAAACACCATATATTTT
NA,TRBV5-1,TRBD2,TRBJ2-1,CASSPTLAESNEQFF,TGCGCCAGCAGCCCTACACTAGCGGAGAGCAATGAGCAGTTCTTC
once,TRBV7-2,NA,TRBJ1-6,CASSTSGGTDSPLHF,TGTGCCAGCAGCACTAGCGGGGGAACGGATTCACCCCTCCACTTT
NA,TRBV9,TRBD2,TRBJ2-1,CASSTQAQVGLASNEQFF,TGTGCCAGCAGCACACAAGCACAGGTGGGACTAGCGAGCAATGAGCAGTTCTTC
few,TRBV28,NA,TRBJ2-6,CASSITGAGTGANVLTF,TGTGCCAGCAGTATTACAGGGGCGGGGACTGGGGCCAACGTCCTGACTTTC
NA,TRBV27,NA,TRBJ1-2,CASSLSAGYGYTF,TGTGCCAGCAGTTTATCCGCAGGGTATGGCTACACCTTC
once,TRBV30,NA,TRBJ2-5,CAWDFTSSETQYF,TGTGCCTGGGATTTCACTAGCAGCGAGACCCAGTACTTC
NA,TRBV5-8,NA,TRBJ1-5,CASSGRARGEYQPQHF,TGTGCCAGCAGCGGCCGGGCACGGGGGGAGTATCAGCCCCAGCATTTT
NA,TRBV27,NA,TRBJ1-1,CASSLREDTEAFF,TGTGCCAGCAGTTTAAGAGAGGACACTGAAGCTTTCTTT
NA,TRBV5-1,NA,TRBJ2-1,CASSLGWGVGNEQFF,TGCGCCAGCAGCTTGGGATGGGGGGTCGGCAATGAGCAGTTCTTC
NA,TRBV3-1/TRBV3-2,TRBD2,TRBJ2-1,CASCRLASGMGNEQFF,TGTGCCAGCTGCCGACTAGCTAGCGGGATGGGGAATGAGCAGTTCTTC
NA,TRBV28,TRBD1,TRBJ1-2,CASSPRFGRGLFGYTF,TGTGCCAGCAGTCCCCGATTTGGAAGGGGGCTATTTGGCTACACCTTC